These 31 T cell receptor beta chains came from one sample sequenced in a study of blood T cell repertoires in COVID-19. Only in-frame clones appear in the TCRdb table, and some are missing; sequencing was by immunoSEQ multiplex PCR. The repertoire consists of around 480,000 clones, with about 85% occurring once and the leading ten covering around 0.64%. Sequenced material: PBMCs or T cells enriched from blood (not recorded which). These receptors all come from a woman between 18 and 29 years old who had recovered from COVID-19.

The V and J genes are TRBV24-1 and TRBJ2-2; 11 bases agree with TRBD1. Trimming at V came to 4 bases and at J to 6 bases, leaving 3 bases not matched to a gene. The CDR3 spans 15 residues. Per the germline V gene, CDR1 is KGHDR and CDR2 is SFDVKD. Written as DNA, the CDR3 is TGTGCCACCAGTGAATTGGGACAGGGGGCCGGGGAGCTGTTTTTT. Its translation: CATSELGQGAGELFF.

This clone was found once. The chain links TRBV4-1 to TRBJ1-6; possible D gene TRBD1, 5 bases. The CDR3 loop spans 19 amino acids. V was trimmed by 0 bases and J by 0 bases, leaving 15 bases between them. The germline V gene has CDR1 MGHRA and CDR2 YSYEKL. Here the CDR3 reads CASSQDPWEGSSYNSPLHF. The DNA of the CDR3 is TGCGCCAGCAGCCAAGATCCTTGGGAGGGGAGCTCCTATAATTCACCCCTCCACTTT.

V usage is TRBV5-4 and J usage is TRBJ2-1; tentatively, D is TRBD2 (5 bases). The ends were cut back, 6 bases at V and 6 bases at J, with 19 bases in the middle. CDR3 size: 15 residues. Germline V gene data show CDR1 as SGHNT and CDR2 as YYREEE (reference sequence). The CDR3 DNA reads TGTGCCAGCAACCTCCCCGCTGCGGGCACCAATGAGCAGTTCTTC. It is translated as CASNLPAAGTNEQFF.

This chain joins TRBV28 and TRBJ1-5; no definite D call. The V gene lost 2 bases and the J gene lost 5 bases, with 13 bases spanning the gap. This CDR3 comprises 15 residues. Germline assignment: CDR1 MDHEN and CDR2 SYDVKM. CDR3 sequence (DNA): TGTGCCAGCAGTTTAATCCAGGAAGGCTATCAGCCCCAGCATTTT. Protein: CASSLIQEGYQPQHF.

The chain employs TRBV6-5 and TRBJ1-1; D call uncertain. Germline V lookup: CDR1 MNHEY, CDR2 SVGAGI. The CDR3 extends over 15 amino acids. The V gene lost 0 bases and the J gene lost 0 bases, with 8 bases spanning the gap. The CDR3 DNA is TGTGCCAGCAGTTACTCGACATACATGAACACTGAAGCTTTCTTT. Its protein is CASSYSTYMNTEAFF.

V is TRBV19 and J is TRBJ2-3; TRBD2 agrees at 8 bases. J gave up 3 bases and V 4 bases, and 6 bases lay outside the gene matches. In germline, CDR1 is LNHDA, CDR2 SQIVND (reference sequence). The CDR3 loop spans 15 amino acids. The CDR3 nucleotides are TGTGCCAGTAGTACGGGAGGGTTTTGGACAGATACGCAGTATTTT. Translation gives CASSTGGFWTDTQYF.

V is TRBV6-1 and J is TRBJ1-4; the D gene is possibly TRBD1 (5 bases). Trimming removed 3 bases from V and 8 bases from J, with 16 bases in between. This CDR3 has 15 residues. Per germline, CDR1 MNHNS and CDR2 SASEGT. CDR3 protein: CASSDPTQGIEKLFF. CDR3 in DNA: TGTGCCAGCAGTGATCCCACGCAGGGAATCGAAAAACTGTTTTTT.

The V gene is TRBV30, the J gene TRBJ1-4; 8 bases agree with TRBD1. The germline V gene has CDR1 GTSNPN and CDR2 SVGIG (reference sequence). The CDR3 sequence is 15 residues long. V gave up 3 bases and J gave up 4 bases; unmatched junction bases: 7. CDR3 in amino acids: CAWSGGQAINEKLFF. The DNA of the CDR3 is TGTGCCTGGAGCGGGGGACAGGCGATTAATGAAAAACTGTTTTTT.

This clone was counted once. The V and J genes are TRBV7-9 and TRBJ1-4; no firm D call. The CDR3 is 14 amino acids. The germline V and J ends were trimmed by 7 bases and 6 bases, with 15 bases remaining between them. Germline CDR1 and CDR2: SEHNR and FQNEAQ (reference sequence). The DNA of the CDR3 is TGTGCCAGCACCCAGGTGACCAGGCATGAAAAACTGTTTTTT. Translation gives CASTQVTRHEKLFF.

DNA for the CDR3: TGTGCCATCAGTGAAAGTGGGAGGAGCGACTATGGCTACACCTTC. This gives the protein CAISESGRSDYGYTF. This chain joins TRBV10-3 and TRBJ1-2, with unresolved D. Germline V gene lookup returns CDR1 ENHRY and CDR2 SYGVKD. With 3 bases removed from V and 3 bases from J, the gap between germline ends came to 14 bases. This CDR3 has 15 amino acids.

The rearrangement joins TRBV28 to TRBJ2-3; tentative D call: TRBD1 (5 bases). V gave up 4 bases and J gave up 1 base, with 18 bases separating them. Germline V CDR1 and CDR2: MDHEN, SYDVKM. The CDR3 runs to 17 residues. Written as DNA, the CDR3 is TGTGCCAGCAGTTCCCCTCCTCCTCCGACAGGCACAGATACGCAGTATTTT. This codes for CASSSPPPPTGTDTQYF.

The chain has TRBV30 and TRBJ1-5; D ambiguous. Germline V gene data show CDR1 as GTSNPN and CDR2 as SVGIG (reference sequence). V lost 3 bases and J 4 bases, leaving 13 bases between the germline ends. This CDR3 contains 14 residues. CDR3 nucleotides: TGTGCCTGGAGCGGGTTGGTCGGAAATCAGCCCCAGCATTTT. Translated, it gives CAWSGLVGNQPQHF.

The chain employs TRBV3-1 (or the pseudogene TRBV3-2) and TRBJ1-2; D gene ambiguous. The CDR3 sequence is 14 residues long. The germline V gene has CDR1 LGHDT and CDR2 YNNKEL (reference sequence). The V end lost 1 base, the J end lost 4 bases, and 10 bases lay between the germline ends. CDR3 region: CASSQGVASYGYTF. The DNA for the CDR3 is TGTGCCAGCAGCCAAGGGGTAGCCTCCTATGGCTACACCTTC.

J is TRBJ1-2 and V is TRBV12-5, with TRBD1 matching 8 bases. The V gene's germline CDR1 is LGHNT and CDR2 FRNRAP. The CDR3 contains 16 residues. V shed 0 bases and J 1 base; nucleotides not matched to a gene: 4. For the CDR3, the DNA is TGTGCTAGTGGTTTGGTACTCGGACAGGGTAACTATGGCTACACCTTC. Translated: CASGLVLGQGNYGYTF.

CDR3 amino acids: CASSLATSGETQYF. For the CDR3, the DNA is TGTGCCAGCAGCTTAGCGACTAGCGGCGAGACCCAGTACTTC. J is TRBJ2-5 and V is TRBV7-2, with TRBD2 identical over 9 bases. Per germline, CDR1 SGHTA and CDR2 FQGNSA. After removal of 0 bases from V and 5 bases from J, the junction contained 1 base not matched to a gene. CDR3 length: 14 residues.

The J gene is TRBJ1-3, the V gene TRBV7-2; tentatively, D is TRBD1 (5 bases). This CDR3 is 15 amino acids long. V lost 2 bases and J lost 2, with 10 bases in between. CDR1 and CDR2 (germline): SGHTA, FQGNSA. In DNA, the CDR3 is TGTGCCAGCAGCTTATTATGGGGGGCTGGAAACACCATATATTTT. Protein product: CASSLLWGAGNTIYF.

This chain joins TRBV18 and TRBJ2-7; no clear D. The CDR3 spans 16 residues. V lost 2 bases and J lost 0, with 14 bases in between. Germline V gene lookup returns CDR1 KGHSH and CDR2 LQKENI. The CDR3 loop is CASSPTPQIDSYEQYF. As DNA, the CDR3 is TGTGCCAGCTCACCAACCCCTCAAATAGACTCCTACGAGCAGTACTTC.

This rearrangement joins TRBV29-1 to TRBJ1-2, with TRBD1 matching over 8 bases. Germline CDR1 is SQVTM and CDR2 is ANQGSEA. V gave up 5 bases and J gave up 5 bases; unmatched junction bases: 7. The CDR3 consists of 13 residues. The DNA for the CDR3 is TGCAGCGTTATGACAGGGGCGGATTATGGCTACACCTTC. Encoded protein: CSVMTGADYGYTF.

This clone was seen just once. The CDR3 loop reads CASSPRRGVTHHEQYF. In DNA, the CDR3 is TGTGCCAGCAGCCCCCGTCGGGGGGTAACCCACCACGAGCAGTACTTC. The V gene is TRBV27, the J gene TRBJ2-7; TRBD2 matches 7 bases. The V segment lost 6 bases and the J segment 5 bases; nucleotides outside the gene matches: 16. Germline V gene sequence: CDR1 MNHEY, CDR2 SMNVEV (reference sequence). The CDR3 runs to 16 residues.

This sequence joins TRBV11-3 and TRBJ1-6; D is unresolved. The CDR3 consists of 14 residues. The V and J ends lost 7 bases and 14 bases respectively, with 21 bases between them. Germline CDR1 SGHNT, CDR2 YENEEA. DNA of the CDR3: TGTGCCAGCATTACACCGGGTCCCGCGGGCACCCTCCACTTT. Amino acid sequence: CASITPGPAGTLHF.

This clone has a count of ten or more. The chain is built from TRBV9 and TRBJ2-1; weak D call: TRBD2 (7 bases). From germline, CDR1 is SGDLS and CDR2 YYNGEE. This CDR3 has 15 amino acids. V lost 3 bases and J lost 10, with 20 bases in between. CDR3 DNA: TGTGCCAGCAGCGCCACTAGCGCCTCCCAGGGGGAGCAGTTCTTC. Translating it yields CASSATSASQGEQFF. The entire variable domain, with the rest obtained from reference TRBV9 and TRBJ2-1, is as follows: DSGVTQTPKHLITATGQRVTLRCSPRSGDLSVYWYQQSLDQGLQFLIQYYNGEERAKGNILERFSAQQFPDLHSELNLSSLELGDSALYFCASSATSASQGEQFFGPGTRLTVL.

The rearrangement joins TRBV21-1 to TRBJ2-7; no check of the table's D call, TRBD2, against the DNA was made. TRBV21-1 is a known pseudogene. The CDR3 consists of 18 residues. Written as DNA, the CDR3 is TGTGCCAGCAGCAAGGACGTGCTAGCGGGGGGCCACTCCTACGAGCAGTACTTC. As protein: CASSKDVLAGGHSYEQYF.

The CDR3 region is CASSYDRRRGFTEAFF. The CDR3, as DNA: TGTGCCAGCAGTTACGATCGTAGGAGGGGATTTACTGAAGCTTTCTTT. The chain joins TRBV6-5 to TRBJ1-1, with a tentative D call TRBD1 (5 bases). The germline V gene encodes CDR1 MNHEY and CDR2 SVGAGI. Between the trimmed V and J ends, which lost 2 bases and 5 bases, there was a span of 18 bases. CDR3 length: 16 residues.

This sequence joins TRBV27 and TRBJ1-5, with TRBD1 matching 7 bases. Trimming removed 8 bases from V and 5 bases from J; junction bases left unmatched: 12. The germline V gene has CDR1 MNHEY and CDR2 SMNVEV (reference sequence). The CDR3 has 15 amino acids. The CDR3 protein is CASGPDRDGDQPQHF. CDR3 nucleotide sequence: TGTGCCAGCGGCCCTGACAGGGACGGGGATCAGCCCCAGCATTTT.

As for this clone: This CDR3 is also generated by other DNA sequences in the sample. The chain joins TRBV5-1 to TRBJ2-3; D is undetermined. V lost 0 bases, J lost 3 bases, and 8 bases lay in between. The CDR3 length is 14 residues. CDR1 is SGHRS and CDR2 is YFSETQ in the germline V gene. Here the CDR3 DNA reads TGCGCCAGCAGCTTGGGGCAGGTTACAGATACGCAGTATTTT. It translates to CASSLGQVTDTQYF.

The sample holds a few counts of this clone. The chain combines TRBV29-1 with TRBJ1-1; D unclear. Germline V gene lookup returns CDR1 SQVTM and CDR2 ANQGSEA. With 2 bases removed from V and 0 bases from J, the gap between germline ends came to 10 bases. CDR3 size: 14 residues. As DNA, the CDR3 is TGCAGCGTTGAAAGGAGTGCCATGAACACTGAAGCTTTCTTT. Translating gives CSVERSAMNTEAFF.

The chain joins TRBV2 to TRBJ2-1; TRBD2 is a possible D gene (5 bases). The CDR3 totals 13 residues. Germline CDR1 reads SNHLY; CDR2 reads FYNNEI. Deletions cut 5 bases from V and 6 bases from J, with 11 bases between. The CDR3 DNA follows: TGTGCCAGCAGTCTTGGACTTCTCAATGAGCAGTTCTTC. The encoded protein is CASSLGLLNEQFF.

DNA of the CDR3: TGCGCCAGCTACTGGAACAGGAACACTGAAGCTTTCTTT. Protein sequence: CASYWNRNTEAFF. The rearrangement joins TRBV5-1 to TRBJ1-1; no reliable D call. Germline-derived CDR1 and CDR2 are SGHRS and YFSETQ. The CDR3 totals 13 residues. With 7 bases removed from V and 1 base from J, the gap between germline ends came to 11 bases.

The chain uses TRBV4-1 and TRBJ1-2; D possibly corresponds to TRBD1 (6 bases). The V gene's germline CDR1 is MGHRA and CDR2 YSYEKL. The ends were cut back, 1 base at V and 6 bases at J, with 15 bases in the middle. CDR3 size: 15 residues. Here the CDR3 DNA reads TGCGCCAGCAGCCAAGCGAGGCAGGGGAGGGATGGCTACACCTTC. Its translation: CASSQARQGRDGYTF.

V usage is TRBV10-2 and J usage is TRBJ2-7, with D possibly TRBD2 on 5 matching bases. Trimming shortened V by 6 bases and J by 6 bases, and 18 bases separated the two germline ends. Germline CDR1 WSHSY, CDR2 SAAADI. CDR3 length equals 14 residues. CDR3 region: CASRILTSQPEQYF. The CDR3 region has the DNA TGCGCCAGCAGAATACTCACTAGTCAGCCCGAGCAGTACTTC.

V gene TRBV19 combines with J gene TRBJ2-4; 9 positions match TRBD2. The germline gives CDR1 LNHDA, CDR2 SQIVND (reference sequence). Germline trimming cut 6 bases from V and 0 bases from J; bases unmatched to any gene: 6. The CDR3 has 16 amino acids. This CDR3 reads CASSSFSGGAKNIQYF. Here the CDR3 DNA reads TGTGCCAGTAGCTCCTTTAGCGGGGGAGCCAAAAACATTCAGTACTTC.